A selection of T cell receptor beta chains follows, all from one sample in a study of Ad26.COV2.S vaccination and SARS-CoV-2 variants. Data came from immunoSEQ multiplex PCR; TCRdb stores just in-frame clones and leaves some out. This sample has roughly 400,000 clones, with about 91% found just once. The sample here was peripheral blood, taken in a trial of Ad26.COV2.S vaccine versus placebo. These receptors were taken from a person between 18 and 60 years old who received the Ad26.COV2.S COVID-19 vaccine or a placebo. The CDR3 runs from the conserved cysteine through the conserved F or W. A D gene is named only where the DNA matches it firmly. Size is stated for part of the rows, as once, few or many counts, or as a class when the clone is expanded.

abundance,j_gene,v_gene,d_gene,CDR3aa,CDR3nt
.,TRBJ1-1,TRBV23-1,.,CASSQNRYGTEAFF,TGCGCCAGCAGTCAAAACAGGTATGGCACTGAAGCTTTCTTT
.,TRBJ1-1,TRBV19,.,CASSIVQNTEAFF,TGTGCCAGTAGTATAGTACAGAACACTGAAGCTTTCTTT
.,TRBJ2-1,TRBV3-1/TRBV3-2,.,CASSQGFQNNEQFF,TGTGCCAGCAGCCAGGGGTTCCAGAACAATGAGCAGTTCTTC
.,TRBJ2-5,TRBV30,.,CAWSVHQGREETQYF,TGTGCCTGGAGTGTCCATCAGGGGAGGGAAGAGACCCAGTACTTC
.,TRBJ2-5,TRBV2,TRBD2,CASSGPGSGNKETQYF,TGTGCCAGCAGCGGCCCCGGTAGCGGGAATAAAGAGACCCAGTACTTC
.,TRBJ2-7,TRBV6-6,.,CASHIDNSYEQYF,TGTGCCAGCCACATAGACAACTCCTACGAGCAGTACTTC
.,TRBJ2-1,TRBV6-5,.,CASSYSMTLQNEQFF,TGTGCCAGCAGTTACTCCATGACTCTCCAGAATGAGCAGTTCTTC
.,TRBJ2-3,TRBV7-8,.,CASSRTDTQYF,TGTGCCAGCAGCCGTACAGATACGCAGTATTTT
.,TRBJ1-3,TRBV5-5,.,CASSLGLSGNTIYF,TGTGCCAGCAGCTTGGGGCTCTCTGGAAACACCATATATTTT
.,TRBJ2-6,TRBV19,TRBD2,CASSILGGRGSGANVLTF,TGTGCCAGTAGTATATTGGGAGGGAGGGGCTCTGGGGCCAACGTCCTGACTTTC
few,TRBJ2-5,TRBV6-5,.,CASSLPPTQYF,TGTGCCAGCAGTCTCCCCCCGACCCAGTACTTC
.,TRBJ2-1,TRBV7-2,.,CASSLGLTGRPYNEQFF,TGTGCCAGCAGCTTAGGCCTTACCGGGAGACCCTACAATGAGCAGTTCTTC
.,TRBJ2-1,TRBV30,.,CAWSVSVTMKQFF,TGTGCCTGGAGTGTATCCGTGACAATGAAGCAGTTCTTC
.,TRBJ1-3,TRBV10-1,.,CASSEDSPRNTIYF,TGCGCCAGCAGTGAGGACAGCCCCCGAAACACCATATATTTT
.,TRBJ2-3,TRBV3-1/TRBV3-2,.,CASSQTSSSNTQYF,TGTGCCAGCAGCCAAACGAGCTCTAGCAATACGCAGTATTTT
.,TRBJ2-2,TRBV18,.,CASSNLDGTGELFF,TGTGCCAGCTCAAATCTCGACGGAACCGGGGAGCTGTTTTTT
.,TRBJ2-7,TRBV14,TRBD1,CASSRVRGGGEQYF,TGTGCCAGCAGCCGAGTTAGAGGGGGCGGCGAGCAGTACTTC
.,TRBJ2-1,TRBV23-1,TRBD2,CASSLERLAAKMQFF,TGCGCCAGCAGTCTCGAGAGGCTAGCGGCTAAAATGCAGTTCTTC
.,TRBJ1-6,TRBV27,TRBD1,CASSYGRGNNSPLHF,TGTGCCAGCAGTTATGGCAGGGGGAATAATTCACCCCTCCACTTT
.,TRBJ2-1,TRBV30,TRBD2,CAWSWEGLAGLINEQFF,TGTGCCTGGAGTTGGGAGGGACTAGCGGGTTTAATCAATGAGCAGTTCTTC
.,TRBJ2-1,TRBV27,.,CASPRAETSYNEQFF,TGTGCCAGCCCCAGGGCTGAGACTTCCTACAATGAGCAGTTCTTC
.,TRBJ1-1,TRBV30,.,CAWSRAIFGAFF,TGTGCCTGGAGCCGGGCCATCTTTGGAGCTTTCTTT
.,TRBJ2-3,TRBV28,TRBD1,CASSSGQGATDTQYF,TGTGCCAGCAGTTCAGGACAGGGGGCAACAGATACGCAGTATTTT